These 22 T cell receptor beta chains were sequenced from one sample in a study of control samples from healthy donors and cancer patients. The protocol was immunoSEQ multiplex PCR, while the TCRdb copy is restricted to in-frame clones and leaves out a portion. The profile covers roughly 220,000 clones, with about 93% appearing a single time and over 1.2% taken by the ten largest. Sequenced sample: blood. These receptors were obtained from a man in his forties or fifties in good health.

This clone has ten or more counts. A junction end diverges from the germline sequence, so it may reflect a read error. The chain is built from TRBV13 and TRBJ2-1, with D possibly matching TRBD2 (5 bases). Germline V gene lookup returns CDR1 PRHDT and CDR2 FYEKMQ (reference sequence). The CDR3 spans 15 residues. The CDR3 DNA follows: TGTGCCAGCAGCCCCCAGAAGGACGACTACGATGAGCAGTTCTTC. Translation: CASSPQKDDYDEQFF.

This chain uses TRBV5-4 with TRBJ2-7; TRBD1 matches 7 bases. In germline, CDR1 is SGHNT, CDR2 YYREEE (reference sequence). The trim removed 4 bases at V and 4 bases at J, leaving 8 bases unmatched. The CDR3 is 14 amino acids. CDR3 nucleotides: TGTGCCAGCAGCGTGTACAGGGGTCCGTACGAGCAGTACTTC. Its translation: CASSVYRGPYEQYF.

This clone came up many times. This chain links TRBV7-9 with TRBJ2-2; D is possibly TRBD2 (5 bases). This CDR3 is 15 amino acids long. CDR1 and CDR2 (germline): SEHNR, FQNEAQ (reference sequence). Trimming cost V 0 bases and J 4 bases, with 9 bases left between them. The CDR3: CASSLAGSLTGELFF. The CDR3 coding sequence is TGTGCCAGCAGCTTAGCGGGGAGTCTCACCGGGGAGCTGTTTTTT.

This clone was detected once. This sequence joins TRBV5-4 and TRBJ1-6; TRBD1 matches 8 bases. With V trimmed by 5 bases and J by 8 bases, 6 bases remained unmatched. CDR1 is SGHNT and CDR2 is YYREEE in the germline V gene (reference sequence). The CDR3 covers 14 residues. The DNA of the CDR3 is TGTGCCAGCAGGGTTACAGGGGGGGATTCACCCCTCCACTTT. This translates into CASRVTGGDSPLHF.

This clone was picked up one time. V and J are TRBV4-1 and TRBJ1-2; 8 bases line up with TRBD1. CDR3 length: 16 residues. V shed 1 base, J shed 0 bases, and the junction held 4 bases outside the gene matches. CDR1 MGHRA and CDR2 YSYEKL come from the germline V gene. CDR3 DNA sequence: TGCGCCAGCAGCCAAGGAGGGACAGGATCTAACTATGGCTACACCTTC. Protein product: CASSQGGTGSNYGYTF.

The chain is built from TRBV19 and TRBJ2-1; TRBD2 matches at 7 bases. V was pared by 6 bases and J by 6 bases, with 11 bases of the junction left unmatched. The CDR3 is 15 amino acids. Germline assignment: CDR1 LNHDA and CDR2 SQIVND (reference sequence). The CDR3 spells CASSGRLAGSNEQFF. DNA for the CDR3: TGTGCCAGTAGCGGACGGTTAGCGGGTAGCAATGAGCAGTTCTTC.

V gene TRBV3-1 (or the pseudogene TRBV3-2) combines with J gene TRBJ2-3, with 10 nucleotides matching TRBD2. Germline V gene sequence: CDR1 LGHDT, CDR2 YNNKEL (reference sequence). Unmatched junction bases numbered 6, after V lost 4 bases and J lost 5 bases. The CDR3 length is 15 residues. CDR3 bases: TGTGCCAGCAGCCCAGCGGGGGGGCGGGGAGATACGCAGTATTTT. This sequence encodes CASSPAGGRGDTQYF.

The chain links TRBV27 to TRBJ1-2; TRBD1 might be the D (5 bases). Germline V gene sequence: CDR1 MNHEY, CDR2 SMNVEV (reference sequence). Trimming cost V 6 bases and J 4 bases, with 15 bases left between them. This CDR3 is 14 amino acids long. The CDR3 here is CASRSTGTGYGYTF. As DNA, the CDR3 is TGTGCCAGCAGGTCCACGGGGACGGGCTATGGCTACACCTTC.

This chain links TRBV5-4 with TRBJ2-7; D unresolved. Germline V gene sequence: CDR1 SGHNT, CDR2 YYREEE (reference sequence). The CDR3 has 15 amino acids. The V end lost 5 bases, the J end lost 0 bases, and 15 bases lay between the germline ends. The CDR3 is CASSLGGPSSYEQYV. CDR3 DNA: TGTGCCAGCAGTCTAGGCGGACCGAGCTCCTACGAGCAGTACGTC.

The genes are TRBV15 and TRBJ2-2; maybe TRBD2 (6 bases). V lost 0 bases and J lost 7, with 9 bases in between. Germline V gene sequence: CDR1 LNHNV, CDR2 YYDKDF (reference sequence). This CDR3 contains 14 residues. In nucleotides, the CDR3 is TGTGCCACCAGCAGAGATCGGAGGGGCGGGGAGCTGTTTTTT. Amino acid sequence: CATSRDRRGGELFF.

The V gene is TRBV20-1, the J gene TRBJ2-2; D not certain. Germline V gene lookup returns CDR1 DFQATT and CDR2 SNEGSKA (reference sequence). The CDR3 has 14 residues. The ends were cut back, 3 bases at V and 4 bases at J, with 12 bases in the middle. CDR3 protein: CSASRPDATGELFF. The DNA of the CDR3 is TGCAGTGCTAGTAGGCCAGATGCCACCGGGGAGCTGTTTTTT.

This clone counts as medium-sized. The chain links TRBV5-1 to TRBJ2-1; D ambiguous. V was pared by 0 bases and J by 4 bases, with 8 bases between. Germline CDR1 and CDR2: SGHRS and YFSETQ. The CDR3 is 14 amino acids. The CDR3 DNA is TGCGCCAGCAGCTTGGGAGCAGCTTACAATGAGCAGTTCTTC. The encoded protein is CASSLGAAYNEQFF.

This chain uses TRBV29-1 with TRBJ2-1; possibly TRBD1 for D (6 bases). The CDR3 contains 14 residues. From germline, CDR1 is SQVTM and CDR2 ANQGSEA. The ends were cut back, 0 bases at V and 2 bases at J, with 8 bases in the middle. Here the CDR3 reads CSVEDRGAYNEQFF. DNA of the CDR3: TGCAGCGTTGAAGACAGGGGAGCCTACAATGAGCAGTTCTTC.

The chain employs TRBV7-2 and TRBJ1-1; D gene unclear. This CDR3 is 13 amino acids long. Trimming pared 3 bases from V and 5 bases from J, leaving 10 bases between. Germline CDR1 is SGHTA and CDR2 is FQGNSA. The CDR3 DNA is TGTGCCAGCAGCTTTGCAGGTAGTACTGAAGCTTTCTTT. This gives the protein CASSFAGSTEAFF.

The V gene is TRBV7-3, the J gene TRBJ1-1; 8 bases line up with TRBD1. The CDR3 has 15 amino acids. The germline gives CDR1 SGHTA, CDR2 FQGTGA. V shed 4 bases and J 1 base; nucleotides not matched to a gene: 5. CDR3 coding DNA: TGTGCCAGCAGCTCCGCAGGGGGCACGAACACTGAAGCTTTCTTT. It yields the protein CASSSAGGTNTEAFF.

The chain couples TRBV29-1 to TRBJ1-1; 9 nucleotides match TRBD1. This CDR3 region has 12 residues. Germline-derived CDR1 and CDR2 are SQVTM and ANQGSEA. After removal of 8 bases from V and 5 bases from J, the junction contained 6 bases not matched to a gene. Here the CDR3 DNA reads TGCAGCACACAGGGGGCGAGGACTGAAGCTTTCTTT. This sequence encodes CSTQGARTEAFF.

J is TRBJ1-2 and V is TRBV11-2; D is possibly TRBD1 (5 bases). The CDR3 loop spans 12 amino acids. Trimming left V 0 bases short and J 14 bases short, with 13 bases between. Germline-derived CDR1 and CDR2 are SGHAT and FQNNGV. The CDR3 is CASSLDRQGGTF. The CDR3 nucleotides are TGTGCCAGCAGCTTAGATCGGCAGGGTGGAACCTTC. The variable domain in full, with the rest retrieved from reference TRBV11-2 and TRBJ1-2, is EAGVAQSPRYKIIEKRQSVAFWCNPISGHATLYWYQQILGQGPKLLIQFQNNGVVDDSQLPKDRFSAERLKGVDSTLKIQPAKLEDSAVYLCASSLDRQGGTFGSGTRLTVV.

The rearrangement links TRBV9 to TRBJ2-3; 15 positions agree with TRBD2. The CDR3 contains 22 residues. V lost 2 bases and J lost 0; bases outside the gene matches: 16. Germline V lookup: CDR1 SGDLS, CDR2 YYNGEE. This CDR3 is CASSVRPSYPGLAGGSTDTQYF. CDR3 DNA: TGTGCCAGCAGCGTCCGTCCCTCCTATCCGGGACTAGCGGGGGGAAGCACAGATACGCAGTATTTT.

The V call is TRBV4-3, the J call TRBJ1-4, with 7 nucleotides matching TRBD1. Germline V gene lookup returns CDR1 LGHNA and CDR2 YSLEER. This CDR3 region has 15 residues. V was pared by 4 bases and J by 5 bases, with 7 bases of the junction left unmatched. The CDR3 protein is CASSPQGKGNEKLFF. CDR3 DNA: TGCGCCAGCAGCCCACAGGGGAAGGGAAATGAAAAACTGTTTTTT.

This clone was seen a single time. This chain connects TRBV6-2 or TRBV6-3 to TRBJ1-5; D is uncertain. Trimming removed 6 bases from V and 0 bases from J, with 18 bases in between. Germline values: CDR1 MNHEY, CDR2 SVGEGT. The length of the CDR3 is 17 residues. The CDR3 DNA follows: TGTGCCAGCAGCCCCAAGGAGGGAATTTATAGCAATCAGCCCCAGCATTTT. Its translation is CASSPKEGIYSNQPQHF.

This rearrangement joins TRBV9 to TRBJ1-5; D is ambiguous. The CDR3 consists of 13 residues. Germline-derived CDR1 and CDR2 are SGDLS and YYNGEE. Trimming stripped 0 bases from V and 7 bases from J, with 8 bases between. The CDR3, as DNA: TGTGCCAGCAGCGTAGGGGATCGGCAGCCCCAGCATTTT. Translation gives CASSVGDRQPQHF. Full variable domain (missing parts from reference TRBV9 and TRBJ1-5): DSGVTQTPKHLITATGQRVTLRCSPRSGDLSVYWYQQSLDQGLQFLIQYYNGEERAKGNILERFSAQQFPDLHSELNLSSLELGDSALYFCASSVGDRQPQHFGDGTRLSIL.

The chain employs TRBV18 and TRBJ1-1; tentative D call: TRBD1 (6 bases). Looked up from germline, CDR1 is KGHSH and CDR2 is LQKENI. Trimming took off 6 bases at V and 1 base at J, with 15 bases between the two ends. The CDR3 length is 15 residues. The CDR3 spells CASSQGGTANTEAFF. The CDR3 DNA reads TGTGCCAGCTCCCAAGGGGGGACGGCGAACACTGAAGCTTTCTTT.